This T cell receptor (beta chain) was obtained from a study of beta chain features in type 1 diabetes. The isolated RNA, all of it, was reverse transcribed, so expressed TCRB transcripts were what got sequenced. Only in-frame clones appear in the TCRdb table, and some are missing; sequencing was by immunoSEQ multiplex PCR. The sample holds over 150,000 clones, approximately 10% seen once. To note about this clone: What it binds is not known.

The study, taken as a whole, reports: TCRB CDR3s from Type 1 diabetes patients were moderately but significantly shorter in all four CD4+ subsets.

V lost 6 bases, J lost 6 bases, and 24 bases stayed unmatched. In germline, CDR1 is LGHNA, CDR2 YSLEER. This CDR3 has 19 residues. The specimen sequenced was central memory CD4+ T cells from blood. This chain joins TRBV4-3 and TRBJ2-7, with 9 bases matching TRBD2. The clonotype was recovered from a man under 40 with type 1 diabetes. The CDR3 reads CASRFTRAHLLAGAIEQYF. The DNA for the CDR3 is TGCGCCAGCAGATTCACCCGGGCCCACCTTTTAGCGGGAGCTATCGAGCAGTACTTC.